Below are 22 T cell receptor beta chains sequenced from a single sample in a study of tumor-infiltrating lymphocytes in primary liver carcinoma. The authors made TCR beta cDNA from around 500 ng total RNA with a constant-region primer. Employing slightly modified ARM-PCR, three nested multiplex PCR rounds were run, and these gave rise to the TCR beta libraries. Researchers ran the first two PCR rounds for roughly 10 cycles each with TRBV1-TRBV30 forward primers and a C-beta reverse primer. One entry per CDR3 protein results from TCRdb running MiXCR on the multiplex PCR reads. The sample carries about 54,000 distinct CDR3 sequences, over 65% recorded once. Each 20-30 mg portion of unsorted bulk tissue served as the source for co-extraction of RNA and DNA. What was sequenced was liver tumor tissue from sampling region 2. This sample's subset: tumor region T2, inferior pole. The receptor set was obtained from a man in his forties with primary liver carcinoma and hepatitis B virus infection.

About this clonotype itself: A much larger clone differs by one base, so this may be a read error. This chain connects TRBV5-1 to TRBJ1-6; D perhaps matches TRBD1 (5 bases). CDR1 and CDR2 from the germline V gene are SGHRS and YFSETQ. This CDR3 is built from 15 residues. DNA of the CDR3: TGCGCCAGCACCCTGGGACGGGACGCCCATTCACCCCTCCGCTTT. Translating it yields CASTLGRDAHSPLRF.

On this clonotype itself: A much larger clonotype is one base distant, so this may be a read error. The chain uses TRBV7-9 and TRBJ2-7, with 10 bases fitting TRBD2. CDR1 and CDR2 from the germline V gene are SEHNR and FQNEAQ (reference sequence). The CDR3 consists of 19 residues. V gave up 3 bases and J gave up 5 bases; unmatched junction bases: 19. The CDR3 protein is CASSFPSTVGLARAHEQYF. The CDR3, as DNA: TGTGCCAGCAGCTTCCCCTCAACGGTGGGACTAGCGAGAGCCCACGAGCAGTACTTC.

Worth noting for this clonotype: This may be a read error, as it is one base from a much larger clone. CDR3 in amino acids: CARPPSSGAFEDTQYF. The DNA of the CDR3 is TGTGCCAGACCTCCTTCATCGGGGGCCTTCGAGGATACGCAGTATTTT. The chain has TRBV28 and TRBJ2-3, with D perhaps TRBD1 or TRBD2 (6 bases each). Germline lookup yields CDR1 MDHEN and CDR2 SYDVKM. V lost 9 bases and J lost 6, with 25 bases in between. This CDR3 region has 16 residues.

Turning to this clonotype: One end of the junction varies from germline; a read error may be responsible. CDR3 in amino acids: CSSAQQYASTDTQYF. Written as DNA, the CDR3 is TGCTCCAGCGCCCAGCAATACGCTAGCACAGATACGCAGTATTTT. The rearrangement uses TRBV10-2 and TRBJ2-3; D is unclear. Germline V lookup: CDR1 WSHSY, CDR2 SAAADI. The CDR3 covers 15 residues.

This clonotype was detected ten times or more. The genes are TRBV2 and TRBJ1-2, with D hard to call. CDR3 size: 17 residues. The V gene's germline CDR1 is SNHLY and CDR2 FYNNEI. Trimming took 3 bases from V and 8 from J, leaving 25 bases between them. The CDR3 reads CASSELGALNIYEGYTF. CDR3 nucleotides: TGTGCCAGCAGTGAGCTAGGAGCCCTCAATATCTACGAGGGCTACACCTTC.

On this clonotype: The junction departs from germline at one end; a sequencing error may be responsible. The chain has TRBV4-1 and TRBJ2-7, with TRBD2 as a possible D gene (5 bases). Germline-derived CDR1 and CDR2 are MGHRA and YSYEKL. This CDR3 region has 13 residues. The CDR3 nucleotides are TGCGCCAGTAGCCAAGTCGGGGTTAACGAGAAGTACTTC. This encodes CASSQVGVNEKYF.

On this clonotype itself: Likely a read error: the CDR3 ends without its conserved phenylalanine or tryptophan. The rearrangement uses TRBV4-1 and TRBJ2-1; no reliable D call. The CDR3 has 15 amino acids. CDR1 and CDR2 from the germline V gene are MGHRA and YSYEKL. As DNA, the CDR3 is TGCGCCAGCAGCCCACTTCTCGGGCCCTACTATGAGCAGTTCCTC. Protein sequence: CASSPLLGPYYEQFL.

The chain carries TRBV12-3 or TRBV12-4 and TRBJ1-1; D is possibly TRBD1 (5 bases). With 6 bases removed from V and 8 bases from J, the gap between germline ends came to 13 bases. This CDR3 region has 12 residues. CDR3 protein: CASSAGITEAFF. As DNA, the CDR3 is TGTGCCAGCAGCGCAGGGATCACGGAAGCTTTCTTT.

Regarding this clonotype: This clone may be a read error of a much larger clone one base away. The rearrangement links TRBV16 to TRBJ2-7; possibly TRBD1 or TRBD2 for D (5 bases each). Germline loops: CDR1 KGHSY, CDR2 FQNENV. There are 13 residues in the CDR3. The CDR3 nucleotides are TGTGCCGGCAGCCAATCCGTCGGGGCCGAGCAGTACTTC. Protein: CAGSQSVGAEQYF.

The J gene is TRBJ2-7, the V gene TRBV20-1; the D gene is possibly TRBD1 (6 bases). V lost 3 bases, J lost 2 bases, and 11 bases lay in between. Germline CDR1 reads DFQATT; CDR2 reads SNEGSKA (reference sequence). The CDR3 covers 13 residues. CDR3 sequence reads: CSARGTRTYEQYF. For the CDR3, the DNA is TGCAGTGCTAGGGGGACACGGACCTACGAGCAGTACTTC.

As for this clonotype: At one boundary the junction diverges from the germline segment, which might be a read error. The chain employs TRBV29-1 and TRBJ2-7; the match to TRBD2 covers 7 bases. This CDR3 comprises 14 residues. The V gene's germline CDR1 is SQVTM and CDR2 ANQGSEA. The CDR3 loop reads CSFVPKRDSYEEYF. CDR3 DNA sequence: TGCAGCTTTGTACCTAAGCGGGACTCCTACGAGGAGTACTTC.

Turning to this clonotype: No conserved phenylalanine or tryptophan ends this CDR3, so it is likely a read error. This sequence joins TRBV6-2 or TRBV6-3 and TRBJ2-1, with 8 bases that match TRBD2. Germline-derived CDR1 and CDR2 are MNHEY and SVGEGT. This CDR3 has 14 residues. CDR3 region: CTVGISGAYNEQFL. CDR3 nucleotides: TGTACCGTCGGGATTAGCGGGGCCTACAACGAGCAGTTCCTC.

As concerns this clonotype: This clone may be a read error of a much larger clone one base away. The chain couples TRBV28 to TRBJ1-4; D not certain. The germline V gene encodes CDR1 MDHEN and CDR2 SYDVKM. The CDR3 is 13 amino acids. CDR3 DNA: TGTCCCAGCAGTTTTTTGGCTAATGAAAAACTGTTTTTT. Its translation: CPSSFLANEKLFF.

Comment on this clonotype: In this CDR3 the conserved last residue, phenylalanine or tryptophan, is missing, so a read error is likely. The chain has TRBV12-3 or TRBV12-4 and TRBJ2-1; D is unclear. The CDR3 length is 12 residues. The CDR3 loop reads CSSSLGDNEQFS. Here the CDR3 DNA reads TGTTCCAGCAGTTTAGGAGACAATGAGCAGTTCTCC.

A remark on this clonotype: Possible read error: a much larger clone is one base away. This is likely a read error, given that the CDR3 carries no conserved phenylalanine or tryptophan at its end. This chain links TRBV28 with TRBJ2-7; unclear D gene. CDR3 length: 15 amino acids. The ends were cut back, 0 bases at V and 0 bases at J, with 9 bases in the middle. The germline V gene encodes CDR1 MDHEN and CDR2 SYDVKM. The CDR3 sequence is CASSLWSSSSYEQYS. As DNA, the CDR3 is TGTGCCAGCAGTTTATGGTCCAGCAGCTCCTACGAGCAGTACTCC.

Comments on this clonotype: The conserved closing phenylalanine or tryptophan is absent in this CDR3, likely reflecting a read error. The DNA is left out, because the CDR3 cannot be placed on it with certainty; the CDR3 is given as TCRdb lists it. The gene calls are TRBV28 and TRBJ2-7. Germline V CDR1 and CDR2: MDHEN, SYDVKM. With termini counted, the CDR3 has 13 amino acids. The CDR3 loop is CASSPGRIFQGYL.

A note on this clonotype: Germline and junction disagree at one end, which may indicate a read error. The chain recombines TRBV11-2 with TRBJ2-7; the D is unclear. Germline V gene sequence: CDR1 SGHAT, CDR2 FQNNGV. CDR3 length equals 14 residues. CDR3 nucleotides: TGTGCTAGCAACTTAACTGACATTGTCTACGAGCAGTACTTC. Encoded protein: CASNLTDIVYEQYF.

A remark on this clonotype: The junction differs from germline at one of its ends, possibly a read error. J is TRBJ2-7 and V is TRBV11-2, with D tentatively TRBD1 (6 bases). This CDR3 contains 19 residues. CDR1 is SGHAT and CDR2 is FQNNGV in the germline V gene. The CDR3 protein is CASSTTQGGQVHRLYEQYF. CDR3 DNA sequence: TGTGCCAGCAGCACGACACAGGGTGGACAAGTCCATAGACTCTACGAACAGTATTTC.

A word on this clonotype: A read error may account for a junction end that differs from germline. As DNA, the CDR3 is TGTGCCAACAGCTTACTCGTTGGACTAGCGGGAGGGGGGTACGAGCAGTACTTC. Translation: CANSLLVGLAGGGYEQYF. J is TRBJ2-7 and V is TRBV11-2, with TRBD2 matching over 15 bases. CDR3 length: 18 amino acids. Per the germline V gene, CDR1 is SGHAT and CDR2 is FQNNGV.

This clonotype showed up many times. A read error may account for a junction end that differs from germline. CDR3: CASTLGAGGSYNEQFF. DNA of the CDR3: TGTGCCAGCACCTTGGGGGCGGGGGGCTCCTACAATGAGCAGTTCTTC. The chain combines TRBV5-8 with TRBJ2-1, with TRBD2 matching 8 bases. The CDR3 is made up of 16 amino acids. Germline CDR1 SGHTS, CDR2 YDEGEE.

V is TRBV13 and J is TRBJ1-1; unclear D gene. The germline V gene encodes CDR1 PRHDT and CDR2 FYEKMQ (reference sequence). Deletions cut 5 bases from V and 6 bases from J, with 22 bases between. This CDR3 contains 16 residues. CDR3 sequence reads: CASSRPGAGIASEAFF. DNA for the CDR3: TGTGCCAGCAGCCGGCCGGGCGCAGGTATCGCCTCTGAAGCTTTCTTT.

Turning to this clonotype: At one boundary the junction diverges from the germline segment, which might be a read error. CDR3 sequence: CASTYMISINNEQFF. CDR3 nucleotides: TGTGCCAGCACTTACATGATTAGCATTAATAATGAGCAGTTCTTC. The chain links TRBV6-6 to TRBJ2-1; D gene unclear. The CDR3 covers 15 residues. Germline V gene sequence: CDR1 MNHNY, CDR2 SVGAGI (reference sequence).